A selection of T cell receptor beta chains follows, all from one sample in a study of T-cell reconstitution after alpha-beta-depleted transplantation in children. TCRdb re-called the PCR reads with MiXCR, one entry per CDR3 protein. The repertoire holds around 80,000 distinct CDR3 sequences, with 15% to 20% as singletons. Sequenced material: PBMCs, mostly from graft donor cells, taken 360 days after TCRalphabeta/CD19-depleted stem cell transplant. Receptors originate from a male patient between 2 and 10 years old who had a stem cell transplant for acute lymphoblastic leukemia, so the T cells may come from the graft donor. Each CDR3 is given with its conserved first and last residue. A D gene is named only where the DNA matches it firmly. Size is stated for part of the rows, as once, few or many counts, or as a class when the clone is expanded.

d_call	clone_size	v_call	j_call	cdr3_nt	cdr3_aa
NA	NA	TRBV7-8	TRBJ2-5	TGTGCCAGCAGCTCGCTTTGGGGGGAACAAGAGACCCAGTACTTC	CASSSLWGEQETQYF
TRBD1	NA	TRBV7-8	TRBJ1-6	TGTGCCAGCAGCTTAGCGTCCAGGGGGACCCATTCACCCCTCCACTTT	CASSLASRGTHSPLHF
NA	NA	TRBV5-1	TRBJ2-1	TGCGCCAGCAGCTTTCGGCTAGACCACAATGAGCAGTTCTTC	CASSFRLDHNEQFF
NA	NA	TRBV7-9	TRBJ2-7	TGTGCCAGCAGCTTAAGAGGTTGGGGGAGCAGCTCCTACGAGCAGTACTTC	CASSLRGWGSSSYEQYF
NA	once	TRBV20-1	TRBJ2-7	TGCAGTGTGGGGTCGGGGGACGCCTACGAGCAGTACTTC	CSVGSGDAYEQYF
TRBD1	few	TRBV5-6	TRBJ2-3	TGTGCCAGCAGCTTGCGGGGGCCCGGGACAGGGGAAAATACGCAGTATTTT	CASSLRGPGTGENTQYF
TRBD1	NA	TRBV20-1	TRBJ2-1	TGCAGTCCCCGAGCAGGGGGTGGCAGTGAGCAGTTCTTC	CSPRAGGGSEQFF
TRBD1	few	TRBV7-2	TRBJ2-3	TGTGCCAGCAGCTTACTCCGACAGGGGCTCCGCACAGATACGCAGTATTTT	CASSLLRQGLRTDTQYF
NA	NA	TRBV7-9	TRBJ2-5	TGTGCCAGCAAGTCCTCGGACCTTCTGCGAGCGGAGACCCAGTACTTC	CASKSSDLLRAETQYF
NA	many	TRBV7-9	TRBJ1-5	TGTGCCAGCAGCACGTCCAGGAAAACGGGCAATCAGCCCCAGCATTTT	CASSTSRKTGNQPQHF
TRBD2	few	TRBV12-3/TRBV12-4	TRBJ2-3	TGTGCCAGCAGTCCACTAGCGGGAGGCATTATTAGCACAGATACGCAGTATTTT	CASSPLAGGIISTDTQYF
NA	few	TRBV5-1	TRBJ1-2	TGCGCCAGCAGCCTCGGGGTCGGGAACTATGGCTACACCTTC	CASSLGVGNYGYTF
NA	NA	TRBV10-2	TRBJ2-3	TGCGCCAGCAGAAAAGGCGCAGATACGCAGTATTTT	CASRKGADTQYF
NA	NA	TRBV19	TRBJ2-7	TGTGCCAGCGGGCTCTCCTACGAGCAGTACTTC	CASGLSYEQYF
NA	many	TRBV24-1	TRBJ2-2	TGTGCCACCCCGTACCCTGATAGGACCGGGGAGCTGTTTTTT	CATPYPDRTGELFF
NA	few	TRBV4-1	TRBJ2-2	TGCGCCAGCAGCCAAGAAGGAGAACGGAACACCGGGGAGCTGTTTTTT	CASSQEGERNTGELFF
NA	few	TRBV4-1	TRBJ2-7	TGCGCCAGCAGCCTTATTCTCGACAGCCGTCGCTACGAGCAGTACTTC	CASSLILDSRRYEQYF
TRBD2	few	TRBV5-1	TRBJ2-2	TGCGCCAGCAGCCGGGCAAGCGGGAGTGGCACCGGGGAGCTGTTTTTT	CASSRASGSGTGELFF
NA	few	TRBV5-4	TRBJ2-5	TGTGCCAGCAGCGCTACAACAGGGTATGGGGAGACCCAGTACTTC	CASSATTGYGETQYF
NA	many	TRBV29-1	TRBJ2-1	TGCAGCGTACTACCCAGGGGCTCCTACAATGAGCAGTTCTTC	CSVLPRGSYNEQFF
TRBD1	many	TRBV5-1	TRBJ2-7	TGCGCCAGCAGCTCCCGACAGGGGTTTTCCTACGAGCAGTACTTC	CASSSRQGFSYEQYF
NA	NA	TRBV6-1	TRBJ1-5	TGTGCCAGCAGTGATAGGTCTCGACAGCCCCAGCATTTT	CASSDRSRQPQHF
NA	many	TRBV20-1	TRBJ2-7	TGCAGTGCTAGCCCTAGCTTCACCTACGAGCAGTACTTC	CSASPSFTYEQYF
TRBD1	NA	TRBV20-1	TRBJ2-5	TGCAGTGTCGGGACAGGGGTTACAGAGACCCAGTACTTC	CSVGTGVTETQYF
TRBD2	NA	TRBV7-6	TRBJ2-1	TGTGCCAGCAGCTTAAGGGCGGGAGTGAGGCGCAATGAGCAGTTCTTC	CASSLRAGVRRNEQFF
TRBD2	NA	TRBV10-3	TRBJ2-1	TGTGCCATCAGTGATAGGGTAGCGGGGACCAATGAGCAGTTCTTC	CAISDRVAGTNEQFF
TRBD1	few	TRBV12-3/TRBV12-4	TRBJ2-7	TGTGCCAGGAATCCAGGGGGCCCTGGCTACGAGCAGTACTTC	CARNPGGPGYEQYF
NA	NA	TRBV5-6	TRBJ2-1	TGTGCCAGCAGCACACGGGGACGGAGCTCCTACAATGAGCAGTTCTTC	CASSTRGRSSYNEQFF
NA	NA	TRBV3-1	TRBJ2-7	TGTGCCAGCAGCCAAGTCGGATCCGAGCAGTACTTC	CASSQVGSEQYF
NA	NA	TRBV4-2	TRBJ2-7	TGTGCCAGCAGCCAACTGGCGGTTGGGGACGAGCAGTACTTC	CASSQLAVGDEQYF
NA	NA	TRBV12-5	TRBJ2-7	TGTGCTAGTGGTTTGCCCTTGGGCGGAGGCGAGCAGTACTTC	CASGLPLGGGEQYF
NA	NA	TRBV15	TRBJ2-3	TGTGCCACCAGCAGAGATTGGGGGCCTGGGACAGATACGCAGTATTTT	CATSRDWGPGTDTQYF
TRBD1	NA	TRBV3-1	TRBJ1-6	TGTGCCAGCAGCCAAGACAGGGGGTCACCCCTCCACTTT	CASSQDRGSPLHF